What follows is one T cell receptor (beta chain) and its context. Its matching antigen is unknown. Sequencing in the ViraFEST assay came after antigen-specific CD4+ T cells had been expanded with viral peptide pools, which were used to stimulate PBMC. Investigators separated out CD4+ T cells once around 9 days of culture had passed. Of the BNT162b2 and mRNA-1273 vaccines, participants received two doses of one or the other. Culturing of 1.5 million to 2.5 million PBMC per well took place with 8.5 to 10 IU/ml IL-2 and 9 to 10 ug/ml peptides. Libraries were prepared by immunoSEQ multiplex PCR; TCRdb keeps only in-frame clonotypes and omits some of them. Altogether 60,000 to 90,000 clones are present, approximately 80% being singletons, with the ten largest covering 1.2%. This entry is derived from a study of vaccination effects on CD4 cells after COVID-19. Study observations and caveats: The study found that only 1 of 255 vaccine-induced clones from healthy vaccinees cross-reacted with common cold coronaviruses.

The sample consisted of CD4+ T cells from PBMCs cultured with HCoV-229E spike peptides, taken after COVID-19 vaccination. The receptor was isolated from a human donor who received a COVID-19 vaccine.

The CDR3 nucleotides read TGCAGCGGTTCACGGACTAGCGGGGAAGATACGCAGTATTTT. The encoded protein is CSGSRTSGEDTQYF. The chain joins TRBV29-1 to TRBJ2-3; 12 nucleotides agree with TRBD2. The CDR3 spans 14 residues. Germline values: CDR1 SQVTM, CDR2 ANQGSEA. V gave up 7 bases and J gave up 5 bases; unmatched junction bases: 7.